The next 18 T cell receptor beta chains were all read from a single sample in a study of identical twins. A single record per CDR3 protein comes from TCRdb applying MiXCR to the 5' RACE reads. Counted here are 550,000 to 700,000 distinct CDR3 sequences, 9.5% to 10% occurring once; the ten biggest clones make up 2.5% to 3.5%. The data were also submitted as part of a second study, on yellow fever vaccine responses in identical twins.

Sequencing was performed on PBMCs. All receptors come from a woman between 18 and 30 years old in good health.

This clonotype was counted a few times. The DNA of the CDR3 is TGTGCCAGCACCCCAAGCGGGACCAAAAACAATGAGCAGTTCTTC. It translates to CASTPSGTKNNEQFF. This chain links TRBV12-3 or TRBV12-4 with TRBJ2-1, with 7 bases aligning to TRBD2. V lost 7 bases to trimming and J lost 5 bases; unmatched junction nucleotides: 11. The length of the CDR3 is 15 residues.

This clonotype was seen repeatedly, ten times or more. J is TRBJ2-1 and V is TRBV12-3 or TRBV12-4; 8 positions agree with TRBD2. V lost 6 bases to trimming and J lost 0 bases; unmatched junction nucleotides: 10. The CDR3 totals 17 residues. The CDR3 loop reads CASSPIRLASSYNEQFF. CDR3 nucleotide sequence: TGTGCCAGCAGCCCGATCCGACTAGCGAGCTCCTACAATGAGCAGTTCTTC.

This clonotype came up a few times. The chain links TRBV27 to TRBJ1-2; 7 positions match TRBD1. This CDR3 contains 16 residues. V trimming: 5 bases; J trimming: 4 bases; junction bases outside the gene matches: 13. CDR1 is MNHEY and CDR2 is SMNVEV in the germline V gene (reference sequence). CDR3 protein: CASSPDSDRAGYGYTF. The CDR3 nucleotides are TGTGCCAGCAGTCCGGACTCCGACAGGGCCGGCTATGGCTACACCTTC.

This clonotype was seen repeatedly, ten times or more. The chain employs TRBV28 and TRBJ2-5, with 11 nucleotides matching TRBD2. Trimming removed 9 bases from V and 2 bases from J; junction bases left unmatched: 8. Germline V CDR1 and CDR2: MDHEN, SYDVKM. The CDR3 covers 15 residues. As DNA, the CDR3 is TGTGCCAGTCATGGACTAGCGGGCCTTCAAGAGACCCAGTACTTC. Its translation is CASHGLAGLQETQYF.

This clonotype was detected once. This sequence joins TRBV4-1 and TRBJ2-7; D unresolved. Per the germline V gene, CDR1 is MGHRA and CDR2 is YSYEKL. The CDR3 is made up of 14 amino acids. V was pared by 0 bases and J by 6 bases, with 12 bases between. CDR3 bases: TGCGCCAGCAGCCAAGAGGTCCGGGCGGCCGAGCAGTACTTC. Translation gives CASSQEVRAAEQYF.

In its sample, this clonotype was seen a few times. V gene TRBV7-2 combines with J gene TRBJ1-2; 8 nucleotides line up with TRBD1. The V segment lost 5 bases and the J segment 8 bases; nucleotides outside the gene matches: 10. Germline V gene sequence: CDR1 SGHTA, CDR2 FQGNSA. The CDR3 has 14 amino acids. In DNA, the CDR3 is TGTGCCAGCAGCCCGGACAGGGTCACGGGCGGCTACACCTTC. Residues: CASSPDRVTGGYTF.

This clonotype was recorded many times. The genes are TRBV12-3 or TRBV12-4 and TRBJ2-3, with D perhaps TRBD1 or TRBD2 (5 bases each). The CDR3 has 14 residues. Trimming removed 5 bases at V and 5 bases at J, with 14 bases between. CDR3 protein: CASSPGRIEDTQYF. CDR3 bases: TGTGCCAGCAGTCCGGGACGGATAGAAGATACGCAGTATTTT.

V gene TRBV4-1 combines with J gene TRBJ1-2; 8 bases line up with TRBD1. Germline CDR1 MGHRA, CDR2 YSYEKL. J gave up 4 bases and V 2 bases, and 6 bases lay outside the gene matches. CDR3 length: 15 residues. The chain's CDR3 is CASSQPPGQAYGYTF. DNA for the CDR3: TGCGCCAGCAGCCAACCCCCGGGACAGGCCTATGGCTACACCTTC.

This clonotype was found a few times. J is TRBJ1-1 and V is TRBV4-3; 10 bases align to TRBD1. This CDR3 spans 17 amino acids. Germline V gene sequence: CDR1 LGHNA, CDR2 YSLEER. Trimming took 0 bases from V and 4 from J; bases not matched to a gene: 8. Here the CDR3 DNA reads TGCGCCAGCAGCCAAGATCCCCTGGGACAGGGGTCCACTGAAGCTTTCTTT. Translating gives CASSQDPLGQGSTEAFF.

This clonotype was seen more than once but under ten times. V and J are TRBV19 and TRBJ2-3; unclear D gene. V gave up 6 bases and J gave up 1 base, with 8 bases separating them. Germline V gene lookup returns CDR1 LNHDA and CDR2 SQIVND (reference sequence). This CDR3 region has 13 residues. In nucleotides, the CDR3 is TGTGCCAGTAGGTCGGTGGGCACAGATACGCAGTATTTT. Translation: CASRSVGTDTQYF. The whole variable domain, remainder taken from reference TRBV19 and TRBJ2-3, is DGGITQSPKYLFRKEGQNVTLSCEQNLNHDAMYWYRQDPGQGLRLIYYSQIVNDFQKGDIAEGYSVSREKKESFPLTVTSAQKNPTAFYLCASRSVGTDTQYFGPGTRLTVL.

This clonotype was detected only a few times. The V gene is TRBV15, the J gene TRBJ1-5; D is uncertain. Trimming shortened V by 0 bases and J by 6 bases, and 12 bases separated the two germline ends. The CDR3 has 15 amino acids. Germline values: CDR1 LNHNV, CDR2 YYDKDF (reference sequence). The CDR3 DNA reads as TGTGCCACCAGCAGAGATTTTGGTGAAGGTCAGCCCCAGCATTTT. Translating it yields CATSRDFGEGQPQHF. Drawing the rest from reference TRBV15 and TRBJ1-5, the complete variable domain is DAMVIQNPRYQVTQFGKPVTLSCSQTLNHNVMYWYQQKSSQAPKLLFHYYDKDFNNEADTPDNFQSRRPNTSFCFLDIRSPGLGDTAMYLCATSRDFGEGQPQHFGDGTRLSIL.

This clonotype was counted at least ten times. V is TRBV9 and J is TRBJ2-2; D may be TRBD1 (6 bases). The CDR3 runs to 14 residues. Germline CDR1 and CDR2: SGDLS and YYNGEE. Trimming removed 3 bases from V and 4 bases from J, with 10 bases in between. This CDR3 is CASSGGHGTGELFF. CDR3 DNA: TGTGCCAGCAGCGGGGGGCACGGCACCGGGGAGCTGTTTTTT.

The rearrangement uses TRBV7-9 and TRBJ2-7, with unresolved D. CDR1 is SEHNR and CDR2 is FQNEAQ in the germline V gene (reference sequence). V lost 5 bases and J lost 2, with 13 bases in between. The CDR3 is 14 amino acids. Here the CDR3 DNA reads TGTGCCAGCAGCCCCCAGCCAAAAACCTACGAGCAGTACTTC. Protein: CASSPQPKTYEQYF.

This clonotype showed up many times. The V gene is TRBV7-9, the J gene TRBJ2-3; possibly TRBD1 or TRBD2 for D (6 bases each). Trimming took off 6 bases at V and 3 bases at J, with 16 bases between the two ends. There are 15 residues in the CDR3. Germline assignment: CDR1 SEHNR and CDR2 FQNEAQ (reference sequence). CDR3 in DNA: TGTGCCAGCAGACCTAAACAGGGAGGTACAGATACGCAGTATTTT. Its translation: CASRPKQGGTDTQYF.

The chain employs TRBV20-1 and TRBJ1-5; 11 positions agree with TRBD1. CDR3 length equals 14 residues. Germline lookup yields CDR1 DFQATT and CDR2 SNEGSKA (reference sequence). The junction had 6 bases not matched to a gene; V was cut back by 4 bases and J by 7 bases. CDR3 residues: CSAKPGTGGQPQHF. Here the CDR3 DNA reads TGCAGTGCTAAACCCGGGACAGGGGGACAGCCCCAGCATTTT.

This clonotype was counted many times. V is TRBV12-3 or TRBV12-4 and J is TRBJ1-6, with D perhaps TRBD1 (5 bases). V was cut by 6 bases and J by 8 bases, with 14 bases left in between. The CDR3 totals 14 residues. CDR3 sequence reads: CASRRDSDYSPLHF. The CDR3 DNA follows: TGTGCCAGCAGGAGGGACTCCGATTATTCACCCCTCCACTTT.

The V call is TRBV7-3, the J call TRBJ2-7, with D maybe TRBD1 (6 bases). The CDR3 runs to 15 residues. V shed 0 bases and J shed 2 bases, with 11 bases lying between them. Germline V gives CDR1 SGHTA, CDR2 FQGTGA. In DNA, the CDR3 is TGTGCCAGCAGCTTAACTGGGGGCGATACCTACGAGCAGTACTTC. It yields the protein CASSLTGGDTYEQYF.

V and J are TRBV7-3 and TRBJ2-5, with 9 bases aligning to TRBD2. Germline V lookup: CDR1 SGHTA, CDR2 FQGTGA. The V gene end was trimmed by 0 bases and the J gene end by 4 bases; junction bases not matched to a gene: 3. The CDR3 is made up of 15 amino acids. The CDR3 region is CASSLTAGGLETQYF. In DNA, the CDR3 is TGTGCCAGCAGCTTAACGGCGGGGGGGCTAGAGACCCAGTACTTC. The variable domain in full, with the rest retrieved from reference TRBV7-3 and TRBJ2-5, is GAGVSQTPSNKVTEKGKYVELRCDPISGHTALYWYRQSLGQGPEFLIYFQGTGAADDSGLPNDRFFAVRPEGSVSTLKIQRTERGDSAVYLCASSLTAGGLETQYFGPGTRLLVL.